Listed here are 6 T cell receptor beta chains from one sample, sequenced in a study of T cell responses to AZD1222 COVID-19 vaccine. The data were produced by immunoSEQ multiplex PCR, yet TCRdb's version contains in-frame clones alone and is incomplete. The sample holds 140,000 to 150,000 clones, just over 90% seen once. Source: peripheral blood, taken on day 0 of AZD1222 vaccination. The receptors stem from an adult in good health.

The CDR3 nucleotides are TGCGCCAGCAGCTTGAACCCCACGGGGGGGCCCTACCAAGAGACCCAGTACTTC. Protein product: CASSLNPTGGPYQETQYF. This rearrangement joins TRBV5-1 to TRBJ2-5; 8 nucleotides match TRBD2. J was trimmed by 0 bases and V by 1 base; bases with no gene match: 11. Per the germline V gene, CDR1 is SGHRS and CDR2 is YFSETQ. The CDR3 spans 18 residues.

This chain connects TRBV9 to TRBJ1-1; D not resolved. V was trimmed by 3 bases and J by 7 bases, leaving 10 bases between them. The germline V gene has CDR1 SGDLS and CDR2 YYNGEE. CDR3 size: 12 residues. The CDR3 DNA reads TGTGCCAGCAGCGGTGCGGGAGGTGAAGCTTTCTTT. This translates into CASSGAGGEAFF.

CDR3 coding DNA: TGCGCCAGCAGCTTGGAGGGCAGGATTCATCAGCCCCAGCATTTT. Encoded protein: CASSLEGRIHQPQHF. The chain carries TRBV5-1 and TRBJ1-5, with no clear D. The germline CDR1 and CDR2 sequences are SGHRS and YFSETQ. The CDR3 runs 15 residues. Trimming took 0 bases from V and 5 from J, leaving 12 bases between them.

V and J are TRBV5-8 and TRBJ1-5; D is ambiguous. V lost 2 bases to trimming and J lost 7 bases, with 7 bases between them. CDR1 and CDR2 (germline): SGHTS, YDEGEE. The CDR3 length is 12 residues. The DNA for the CDR3 is TGTGCCAGCAGCTTCCCTGGGCAGCCCCAGCATTTT. Its protein product is CASSFPGQPQHF.

This chain links TRBV9 with TRBJ2-1; perhaps TRBD2 as D (5 bases). Germline V gene data show CDR1 as SGDLS and CDR2 as YYNGEE. With 3 bases removed from V and 7 bases from J, the gap between germline ends came to 14 bases. The CDR3 consists of 14 residues. CDR3 DNA sequence: TGTGCCAGCAGCGGACGTCCCGGGGTGAATGAGCAGTTCTTC. Translation gives CASSGRPGVNEQFF.

The chain recombines TRBV15 with TRBJ1-6; no firm D call. V shed 0 bases and J shed 0 bases, with 3 bases lying between them. This CDR3 spans 15 amino acids. Germline lookup yields CDR1 LNHNV and CDR2 YYDKDF (reference sequence). The CDR3 sequence: CATSRDSSYNSPLHF. The DNA for the CDR3 is TGTGCCACCAGCAGAGATAGCTCCTATAATTCACCCCTCCACTTT.